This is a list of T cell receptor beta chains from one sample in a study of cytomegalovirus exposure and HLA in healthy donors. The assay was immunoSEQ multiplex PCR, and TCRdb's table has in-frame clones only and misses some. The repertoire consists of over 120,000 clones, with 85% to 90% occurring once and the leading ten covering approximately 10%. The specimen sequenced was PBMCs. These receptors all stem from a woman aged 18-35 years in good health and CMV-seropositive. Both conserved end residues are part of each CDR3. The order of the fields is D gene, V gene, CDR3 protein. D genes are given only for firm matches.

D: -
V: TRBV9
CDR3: CASSVYSQEQFF

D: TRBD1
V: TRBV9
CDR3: CASSVEAGQGWETQYF

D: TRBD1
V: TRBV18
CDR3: CASSLNRGSMNTEAFF

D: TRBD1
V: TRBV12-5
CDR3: CASGLGTGGSYGYTF

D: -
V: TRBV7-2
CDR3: CASKSRGIDSNQPQHF

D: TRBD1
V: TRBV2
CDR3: CASSATTGFGYEQYF

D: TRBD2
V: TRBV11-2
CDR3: CASRRERGGTYEQYF

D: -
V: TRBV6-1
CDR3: CASSQGGNTIYF

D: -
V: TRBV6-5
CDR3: CASSASDDTQYF

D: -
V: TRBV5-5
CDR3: CASSLAAYEQYF

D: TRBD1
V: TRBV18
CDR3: CASSPIPGQAKNIQYF

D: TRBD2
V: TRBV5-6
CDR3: CASSPGRDTQYF

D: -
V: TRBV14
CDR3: CASSQTGYSYEQYF

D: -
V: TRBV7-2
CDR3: CASSFVQEQYF

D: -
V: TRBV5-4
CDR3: CASSLAGGPNNSPLHF

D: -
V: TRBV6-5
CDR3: CASSYSNRANEKLFF

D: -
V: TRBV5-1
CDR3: CASSLAQGSRGNSPLHF

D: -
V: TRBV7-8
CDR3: CASSLRTTGTSWDTEAFF

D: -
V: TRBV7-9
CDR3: CASRRNLQDGTEAFF